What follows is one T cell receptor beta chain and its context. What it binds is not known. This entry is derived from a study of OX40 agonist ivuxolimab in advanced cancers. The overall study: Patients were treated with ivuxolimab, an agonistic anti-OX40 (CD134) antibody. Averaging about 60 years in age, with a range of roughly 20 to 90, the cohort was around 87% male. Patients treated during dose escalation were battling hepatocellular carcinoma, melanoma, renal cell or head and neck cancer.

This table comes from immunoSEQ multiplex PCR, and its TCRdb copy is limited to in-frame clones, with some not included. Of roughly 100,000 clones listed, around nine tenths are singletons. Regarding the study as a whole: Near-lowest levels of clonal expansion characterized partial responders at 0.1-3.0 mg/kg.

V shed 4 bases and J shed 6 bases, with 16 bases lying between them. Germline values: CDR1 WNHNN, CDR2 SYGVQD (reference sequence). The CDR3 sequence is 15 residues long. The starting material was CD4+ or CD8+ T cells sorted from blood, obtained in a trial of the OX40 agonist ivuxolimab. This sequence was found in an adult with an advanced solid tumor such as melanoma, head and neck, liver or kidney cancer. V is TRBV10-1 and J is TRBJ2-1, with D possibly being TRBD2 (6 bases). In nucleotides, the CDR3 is TGCGCCAGCAGTGTAGGGACTGCTCTGGGCAATGAGCAGTTCTTC. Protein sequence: CASSVGTALGNEQFF.